This TCR beta chain was profiled in a study of OX40 agonist ivuxolimab in advanced cancers. Study results and caveats: Some patients without response likewise showed low normalized clonal expansion.

The CDR3 totals 14 residues. Germline CDR1 and CDR2: MNHNS and SASEGT. Deletions cut 7 bases from V and 7 bases from J, with 19 bases between. TCRdb keeps only in-frame clones here, not all; method: immunoSEQ multiplex PCR. The sample lists some 70,000 clones; about nine tenths were seen once. Worth noting for this clone: As yet, its antigen is unknown.

This chain uses TRBV6-1 with TRBJ1-1; perhaps TRBD1 as D (5 bases). This receptor was obtained from an adult with an advanced solid tumor such as melanoma, head and neck, liver or kidney cancer. The sequencing here drew on CD4+ or CD8+ T cells sorted from blood, taken in a trial of the OX40 agonist ivuxolimab. The CDR3: CASKKKGQPVEAFF. DNA for the CDR3: TGTGCCAGCAAGAAGAAGGGGCAGCCGGTTGAAGCTTTCTTT.